The 24 T cell receptor beta chains reported below all come from one sample, sequenced in a study of control samples from healthy donors and cancer patients. Libraries were prepared by immunoSEQ multiplex PCR; TCRdb keeps only in-frame clonotypes and omits some of them. The data show some 150,000 clones, with about 90% seen just once and about 7.1% held by the top ten. Sequenced sample: blood. These receptors came from a young man in good health.

The chain has TRBV4-1 and TRBJ2-4; D is undetermined. V lost 3 bases and J 11 bases, leaving 8 bases between the germline ends. CDR1 and CDR2 from the germline V gene are MGHRA and YSYEKL. CDR3 size: 11 residues. CDR3 sequence reads: CASSHLAVQYF. DNA of the CDR3: TGCGCCAGCAGCCACCTCGCTGTTCAGTACTTC.

The genes are TRBV7-9 and TRBJ1-5, with D tentatively TRBD1 (5 bases). The CDR3 sequence is 14 residues long. Per germline, CDR1 SEHNR and CDR2 FQNEAQ (reference sequence). The V end lost 5 bases, the J end lost 11 bases, and 19 bases lay between the germline ends. CDR3 region: CASSTGTQDSTQHF. The DNA for the CDR3 is TGTGCCAGCAGCACCGGGACCCAGGATAGTACCCAGCATTTT.

The chain is built from TRBV6-1 and TRBJ2-7; D gene unclear. The CDR3 has 14 residues. Germline V gene data show CDR1 as MNHNS and CDR2 as SASEGT. V gave up 3 bases and J gave up 5 bases, with 14 bases separating them. For the CDR3, the DNA is TGTGCCAGCAGTGACCCCGGGCGAAAGGACGAGCAGTACTTC. Amino acid sequence: CASSDPGRKDEQYF.

This rearrangement joins TRBV18 to TRBJ1-2; TRBD1 matches 7 bases. Germline CDR1 and CDR2: KGHSH and LQKENI. Trimming removed 6 bases from V and 7 bases from J; junction bases left unmatched: 8. CDR3 length: 13 residues. CDR3 sequence: CASSPGQSGGYTF. Here the CDR3 DNA reads TGTGCCAGCTCTCCGGGACAGTCGGGTGGCTACACCTTC.

V is TRBV29-1 and J is TRBJ1-2, with 7 bases lining up with TRBD1. Germline V CDR1 and CDR2: SQVTM, ANQGSEA. The CDR3 totals 13 residues. V lost 4 bases and J lost 3; bases outside the gene matches: 5. CDR3 sequence (DNA): TGCAGCGTTGCAGGGGGACCCGACTATGGCTACACCTTC. Amino acids: CSVAGGPDYGYTF.

This clone was recorded once. This chain links TRBV4-3 with TRBJ2-7; TRBD1 aligns across 7 bases. Unmatched junction bases numbered 6, after V lost 1 base and J lost 3 bases. Germline lookup yields CDR1 LGHNA and CDR2 YSLEER. The CDR3 covers 15 residues. In nucleotides, the CDR3 is TGCGCCAGCAGCCAAGCCTTTCGGGACAGCTACGAGCAGTACTTC. As protein: CASSQAFRDSYEQYF.

V and J are TRBV10-3 and TRBJ1-5; no reliable D call. The CDR3 spans 12 residues. V gave up 10 bases and J gave up 3 bases, with 10 bases separating them. Germline lookup yields CDR1 ENHRY and CDR2 SYGVKD. The CDR3 region is CATANPNQPQHF. CDR3 DNA: TGTGCCACCGCAAATCCCAATCAGCCCCAGCATTTT.

J is TRBJ1-6 and V is TRBV30; no clear D gene. Trimming cost V 2 bases and J 7 bases, with 6 bases left between them. Germline V gene data show CDR1 as GTSNPN and CDR2 as SVGIG (reference sequence). This CDR3 is built from 12 residues. The DNA of the CDR3 is TGTGCCTGGAGTCACACAAATTCACCCCTCCACTTT. It is translated as CAWSHTNSPLHF.

This clone was seen once. The gene calls are TRBV12-5 and TRBJ2-5, with a possible D match to TRBD1 (7 bases). The CDR3 has 13 residues. Germline CDR1 LGHNT, CDR2 FRNRAP. Trimming took off 3 bases at V and 5 bases at J, with 10 bases between the two ends. This CDR3 reads CASGFPGGETQYF. The CDR3 DNA reads as TGTGCTAGTGGTTTCCCAGGGGGGGAGACCCAGTACTTC.

The DNA for the CDR3 is TGCAGTGCTAGTGACCGGACAGGGGGGAGACAAGCTTTCTTT. Its protein product is CSASDRTGGRQAFF. The J gene is TRBJ1-1, the V gene TRBV20-1; 10 bases match TRBD1. V was pared by 3 bases and J by 9 bases, with 10 bases of the junction left unmatched. CDR1 and CDR2 (germline): DFQATT, SNEGSKA (reference sequence). The CDR3 consists of 14 residues.

Written as DNA, the CDR3 is TGTGCCAGCAGCAAAGAGAAGGAGGGGACTGAAGCTTTCTTT. Its protein product is CASSKEKEGTEAFF. This sequence joins TRBV21-1 and TRBJ1-1. TRBV21-1 is termed a pseudogene. The CDR3 has 14 amino acids.

J is TRBJ2-7 and V is TRBV3-1 (or the pseudogene TRBV3-2); perhaps TRBD1 as D (6 bases). The CDR3 length is 13 residues. The germline V gene has CDR1 LGHDT and CDR2 YNNKEL (reference sequence). Trimming took 4 bases from V and 6 from J, leaving 13 bases between them. The CDR3 reads CASSPITGSEQYF. CDR3 coding DNA: TGTGCCAGCAGCCCGATTACAGGGAGCGAGCAGTACTTC.

V and J are TRBV18 and TRBJ2-7; TRBD2 is a possible D gene (6 bases). With 2 bases removed from V and 6 bases from J, the gap between germline ends came to 17 bases. There are 15 residues in the CDR3. In germline, CDR1 is KGHSH, CDR2 LQKENI. CDR3 nucleotides: TGTGCCAGCTCACCAACAAGCCGGGGAGGCCCCGAGCAGTACTTC. It specifies CASSPTSRGGPEQYF.

The chain couples TRBV27 to TRBJ2-5; D might be TRBD2 (6 bases). This CDR3 has 15 residues. Germline V gene data show CDR1 as MNHEY and CDR2 as SMNVEV (reference sequence). The germline V and J ends were trimmed by 2 bases and 5 bases, with 15 bases remaining between them. The CDR3 DNA reads TGTGCCAGCAGTTTAGTGAGCGGGCTTCGGGAGACCCAGTACTTC. This codes for CASSLVSGLRETQYF.

This rearrangement joins TRBV19 to TRBJ2-5; perhaps TRBD2 as D (6 bases). Trimming removed 5 bases from V and 5 bases from J, with 18 bases in between. This CDR3 has 15 residues. Germline V CDR1 and CDR2: LNHDA, SQIVND (reference sequence). The CDR3 region is CASSPRAGGTETQYF. DNA for the CDR3: TGTGCCAGTAGTCCCCGGGCAGGAGGGACGGAGACCCAGTACTTC.

The chain links TRBV6-5 to TRBJ2-2; D remains ambiguous. The V gene's germline CDR1 is MNHEY and CDR2 SVGAGI. Deletions cut 7 bases from V and 1 base from J, with 10 bases between. The CDR3 is 14 amino acids. In nucleotides, the CDR3 is TGTGCCAGCACAGTACTCTTGAACACCGGGGAGCTGTTTTTT. Its protein is CASTVLLNTGELFF.

The V gene is TRBV5-1, the J gene TRBJ2-1, with D perhaps matching TRBD1 (5 bases). V dropped 0 bases and J dropped 7 bases, with 14 bases sitting between them. The CDR3 consists of 15 residues. CDR1 and CDR2 from the germline V gene are SGHRS and YFSETQ. Here the CDR3 reads CASSLVRQQQNEQFF. The CDR3 bases are TGCGCCAGCAGCTTGGTTCGACAGCAACAAAATGAGCAGTTCTTC.

This rearrangement joins TRBV28 to TRBJ1-2; D is ambiguous. CDR3 length: 13 amino acids. With 5 bases removed from V and 4 bases from J, the gap between germline ends came to 11 bases. Per the germline V gene, CDR1 is MDHEN and CDR2 is SYDVKM. CDR3 protein: CASSPPPIYGYTF. DNA for the CDR3: TGTGCCAGCAGTCCTCCACCCATCTATGGCTACACCTTC.

The J gene is TRBJ1-1, the V gene TRBV5-1; 7 bases match TRBD1. Trimming removed 4 bases from V and 0 bases from J; junction bases left unmatched: 9. Germline CDR1 reads SGHRS; CDR2 reads YFSETQ. This CDR3 region has 16 residues. The CDR3 nucleotides read TGCGCCAGCAGCAGCCGGGACAGCGATATGAACACTGAAGCTTTCTTT. It encodes CASSSRDSDMNTEAFF.

This clone was seen a few times. V gene TRBV5-1 combines with J gene TRBJ2-1, with 7 bases aligning to TRBD1. The V gene end was trimmed by 0 bases and the J gene end by 5 bases; junction bases not matched to a gene: 2. The CDR3 runs 14 residues. CDR1 SGHRS and CDR2 YFSETQ come from the germline V gene. The CDR3, as DNA: TGCGCCAGCAGCTTGGGACAGGGTAACAATGAGCAGTTCTTC. This sequence encodes CASSLGQGNNEQFF.

The V and J genes are TRBV27 and TRBJ1-2; D may be TRBD1 (5 bases). V lost 3 bases, J lost 8 bases, and 22 bases lay in between. CDR3 length equals 16 residues. Germline assignment: CDR1 MNHEY and CDR2 SMNVEV (reference sequence). CDR3 amino acids: CASSFGTGRVQRGYTF. The CDR3 DNA follows: TGTGCCAGCAGTTTTGGTACAGGCAGGGTTCAAAGGGGCTACACCTTC.

The chain links TRBV5-1 to TRBJ2-1; 7 nucleotides align to TRBD2. The CDR3 has 15 amino acids. V was clipped by 3 bases and J by 2 bases; unmatched bases: 5. Germline values: CDR1 SGHRS, CDR2 YFSETQ. CDR3 sequence (DNA): TGCGCCAGCAGCTGGACGACTAGCACCTACAATGAGCAGTTCTTC. Translation: CASSWTTSTYNEQFF.

The chain employs TRBV6-5 and TRBJ2-7, with D maybe TRBD2 (5 bases). This CDR3 region has 12 residues. Germline loops: CDR1 MNHEY, CDR2 SVGAGI. The V gene lost 4 bases and the J gene lost 6 bases, with 10 bases spanning the gap. CDR3 in amino acids: CASSFYGGEQYF. CDR3 bases: TGTGCCAGCAGTTTTTATGGAGGCGAGCAGTACTTC.

This chain joins TRBV9 and TRBJ1-2; D remains ambiguous. CDR1 and CDR2 (germline): SGDLS, YYNGEE. The ends were cut back, 1 base at V and 8 bases at J, with 9 bases in the middle. The CDR3 is 12 amino acids. CDR3 bases: TGTGCCAGCAGCGTATACCTGGGGGGCTACACCTTC. It yields the protein CASSVYLGGYTF.